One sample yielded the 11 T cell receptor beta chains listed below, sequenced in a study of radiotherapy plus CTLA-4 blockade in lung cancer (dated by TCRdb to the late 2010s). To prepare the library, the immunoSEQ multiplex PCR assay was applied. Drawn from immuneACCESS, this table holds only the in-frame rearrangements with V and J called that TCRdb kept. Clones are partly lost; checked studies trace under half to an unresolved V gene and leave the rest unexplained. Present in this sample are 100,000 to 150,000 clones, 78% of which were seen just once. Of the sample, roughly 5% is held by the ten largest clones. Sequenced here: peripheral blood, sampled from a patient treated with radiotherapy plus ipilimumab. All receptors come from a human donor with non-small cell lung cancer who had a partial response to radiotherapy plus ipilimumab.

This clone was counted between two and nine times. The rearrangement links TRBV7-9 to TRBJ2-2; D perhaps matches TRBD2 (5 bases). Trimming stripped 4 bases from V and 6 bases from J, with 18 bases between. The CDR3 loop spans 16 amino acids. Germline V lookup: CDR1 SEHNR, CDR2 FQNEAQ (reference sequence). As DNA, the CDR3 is TGTGCCAGCAGCTCGATGTCGCTAGCCTTACCCGGGGAGCTGTTTTTT. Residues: CASSSMSLALPGELFF.

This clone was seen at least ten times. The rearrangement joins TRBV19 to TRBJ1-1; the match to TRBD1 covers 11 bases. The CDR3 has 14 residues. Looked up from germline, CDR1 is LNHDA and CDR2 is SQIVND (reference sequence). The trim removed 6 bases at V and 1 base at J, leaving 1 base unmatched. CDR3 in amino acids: CASRDRGRNTEAFF. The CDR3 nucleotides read TGTGCCAGTAGGGACAGGGGGCGGAACACTGAAGCTTTCTTT.

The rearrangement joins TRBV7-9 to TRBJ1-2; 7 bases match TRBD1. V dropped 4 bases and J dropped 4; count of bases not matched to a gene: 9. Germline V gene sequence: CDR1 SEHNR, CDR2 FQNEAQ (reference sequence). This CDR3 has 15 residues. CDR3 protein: CASSSSGGLGYGYTF. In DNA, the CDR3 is TGTGCCAGCAGCTCCTCAGGGGGACTAGGCTATGGCTACACCTTC.

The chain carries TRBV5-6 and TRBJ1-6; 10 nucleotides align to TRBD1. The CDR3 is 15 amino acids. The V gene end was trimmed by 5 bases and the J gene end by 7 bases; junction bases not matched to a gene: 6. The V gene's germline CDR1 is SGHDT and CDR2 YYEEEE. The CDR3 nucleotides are TGTGCCAGCAGGAAACGGACAGGGGGGAATTCACCCCTCCACTTT. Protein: CASRKRTGGNSPLHF.

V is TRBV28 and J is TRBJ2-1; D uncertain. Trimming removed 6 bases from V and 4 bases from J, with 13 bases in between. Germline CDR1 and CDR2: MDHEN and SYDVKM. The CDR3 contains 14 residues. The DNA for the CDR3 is TGTGCCAGCAGCCGCGCCGACAAGTACAATGAGCAGTTCTTC. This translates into CASSRADKYNEQFF.

As DNA, the CDR3 is TGCGCCAGCAGCCAATTGCGGGGACAGGGGGCGGTTAACACTGAAGCTTTCTTT. Translating gives CASSQLRGQGAVNTEAFF. This chain uses TRBV4-1 with TRBJ1-1; 12 bases match TRBD1. The CDR3 has 18 amino acids. The germline V gene has CDR1 MGHRA and CDR2 YSYEKL. V lost 2 bases to trimming and J lost 2 bases; unmatched junction nucleotides: 9.

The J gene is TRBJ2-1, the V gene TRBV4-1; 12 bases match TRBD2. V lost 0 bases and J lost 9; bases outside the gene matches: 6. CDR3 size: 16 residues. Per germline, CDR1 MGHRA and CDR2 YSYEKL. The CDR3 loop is CASSQDRLAGAGEQFF. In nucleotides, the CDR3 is TGCGCCAGCAGCCAAGATCGACTAGCGGGAGCGGGTGAGCAGTTCTTC.

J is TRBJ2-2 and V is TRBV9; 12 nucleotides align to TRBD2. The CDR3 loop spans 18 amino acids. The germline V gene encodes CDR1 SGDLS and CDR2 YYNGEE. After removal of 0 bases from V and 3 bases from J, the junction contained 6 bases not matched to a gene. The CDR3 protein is CASSVAPSGRVHTGELFF. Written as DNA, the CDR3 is TGTGCCAGCAGCGTAGCGCCTAGCGGGAGGGTACACACCGGGGAGCTGTTTTTT.

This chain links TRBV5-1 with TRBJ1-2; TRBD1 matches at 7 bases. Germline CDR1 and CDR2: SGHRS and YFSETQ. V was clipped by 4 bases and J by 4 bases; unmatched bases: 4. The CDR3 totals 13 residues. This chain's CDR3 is CASSDGQVYGYTF. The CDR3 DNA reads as TGCGCCAGCAGCGACGGACAGGTCTATGGCTACACCTTC.

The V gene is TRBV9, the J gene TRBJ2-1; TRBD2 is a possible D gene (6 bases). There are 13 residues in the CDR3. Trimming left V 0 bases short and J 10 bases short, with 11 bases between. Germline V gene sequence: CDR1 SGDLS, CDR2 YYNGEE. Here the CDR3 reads CASSVERETEQFF. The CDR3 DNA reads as TGTGCCAGCAGCGTAGAACGGGAGACGGAGCAGTTCTTC.

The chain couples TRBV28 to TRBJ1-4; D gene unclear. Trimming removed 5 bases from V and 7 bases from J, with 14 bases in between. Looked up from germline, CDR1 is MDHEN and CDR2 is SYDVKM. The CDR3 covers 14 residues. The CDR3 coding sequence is TGTGCCAGCAGTACCACGGGTCGGGGTGAAAAACTGTTTTTT. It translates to CASSTTGRGEKLFF.